The 7 T cell receptor beta chains below all came from one sample that was sequenced in a study of T cell changes during pregnancy in multiple sclerosis. The table came from immunoSEQ multiplex PCR; TCRdb's copy has only in-frame clones and leaves some out. Among tens of thousands of clones listed, roughly nine tenths were seen once. The specimen comprised CD8+ T cells from peripheral blood mononuclear cells, sampled before pregnancy. These receptors came from a female donor with multiple sclerosis, enrolled in a pregnancy study.

As for this clone: The sample holds other DNA sequences that translate to the same CDR3. V usage is TRBV2 and J usage is TRBJ2-2, with D tentatively TRBD2 (5 bases). Trimming cost V 3 bases and J 1 base, with 15 bases left between them. The length of the CDR3 is 17 residues. Germline loops: CDR1 SNHLY, CDR2 FYNNEI. This chain's CDR3 is CASSENPLARNTGELFF. The CDR3 nucleotides read TGTGCCAGCAGTGAGAACCCCCTAGCCCGGAACACCGGGGAGCTGTTTTTT.

The CDR3 bases are TGCGCCAGCAGCCACCCCTCCGGGACAGGGGATTTCAATTCACCCCTCCACTTT. Translated, it gives CASSHPSGTGDFNSPLHF. V gene TRBV4-3 combines with J gene TRBJ1-6, with 10 bases aligning to TRBD1. The ends lost 3 bases at V and 7 bases at J; junction bases unmatched: 12. Germline CDR1 reads LGHNA; CDR2 reads YSLEER. The CDR3 has 18 amino acids.

V is TRBV7-2 and J is TRBJ2-5, with 7 bases fitting TRBD2. The CDR3 length is 13 residues. V was pared by 6 bases and J by 3 bases, with 4 bases of the junction left unmatched. Germline V gene data show CDR1 as SGHTA and CDR2 as FQGNSA. The CDR3 coding sequence is TGTGCCAGCAGAAAAGCGGGGAAAGAGACCCAGTACTTC. As protein: CASRKAGKETQYF.

CDR3 residues: CASSVYPTGKGWSEAFF. CDR3 nucleotide sequence: TGTGCCAGCAGCGTATATCCTACGGGAAAGGGTTGGTCTGAAGCTTTCTTT. The V call is TRBV11-1, the J call TRBJ1-1; D gene unclear. The CDR3 runs 17 residues. The germline CDR1 and CDR2 sequences are SGHAT and FQDESV (reference sequence). Trimming removed 5 bases at V and 6 bases at J, with 25 bases between.

The gene calls are TRBV5-5 and TRBJ2-7, with 7 bases that match TRBD2. The CDR3 has 12 amino acids. Losses at the gene ends were 3 bases for V and 7 bases for J; bases not matched to a gene: 4. Germline V gene sequence: CDR1 SGHKS, CDR2 YYEKEE (reference sequence). Written as DNA, the CDR3 is TGTGCCAGCAGCTGGAGCGGGGAGGAGCAGTACTTC. This sequence encodes CASSWSGEEQYF.

This chain joins TRBV29-1 and TRBJ2-2; D unclear. V was clipped by 6 bases and J by 1 base, with 6 bases between them. CDR1 and CDR2 from the germline V gene are SQVTM and ANQGSEA. The CDR3 has 12 amino acids. CDR3 region: CSVEMNTGELFF. The DNA of the CDR3 is TGCAGCGTGGAGATGAACACCGGGGAGCTGTTTTTT.

Written as DNA, the CDR3 is TGTGCCAGCAGCCCCAGTGTTTCCCCTGGCACAGATACGCAGTATTTT. Translated, it gives CASSPSVSPGTDTQYF. The chain carries TRBV13 and TRBJ2-3; no firm D call. CDR3 size: 16 residues. Germline CDR1 PRHDT, CDR2 FYEKMQ (reference sequence). V lost 5 bases and J lost 1, with 16 bases in between. The entire variable domain, with the rest obtained from reference TRBV13 and TRBJ2-3, is as follows: AAGVIQSPRHLIKEKRETATLKCYPIPRHDTVYWYQQGPGQDPQFLISFYEKMQSDKGSIPDRFSAQQFSDYHSELNMSSLELGDSALYFCASSPSVSPGTDTQYFGPGTRLTVL.